These T cell receptor beta chains were read from a single sample in a study of blood T cells in healthy people across ages. MiXCR was run by TCRdb on the 5' RACE reads, yielding one entry per CDR3 protein. The sample carries some 1,000,000 distinct CDR3 sequences, 20% to 25% recorded once. The same specimen was also included in a second study, on T cells of mothers and their children.

Sequenced material: blood. The receptors derive from a girl aged 2 to 10 in good health. The CDR3 runs from the conserved cysteine through the conserved F or W. A D gene is named only where the DNA matches it firmly. Size values are once, few and many counts, or a class for expanded clones, and some rows have none.

j_call clone_size d_call v_call cdr3_aa cdr3_nt
TRBJ2-1 - - TRBV7-9 CASSQLQADLGRNEQFF TGTGCCAGCAGCCAACTCCAGGCCGATTTGGGGAGGAATGAGCAGTTCTTC
TRBJ2-7 few TRBD1 TRBV29-1 CSVGPTRDSSYEQYF TGCAGCGTTGGCCCGACGAGGGACAGTTCCTACGAGCAGTACTTC
TRBJ2-5 - - TRBV20-1 CSARSTGHLQETQYF TGCAGTGCACGGTCTACAGGGCACCTACAAGAGACCCAGTACTTC
TRBJ1-1 - - TRBV27 CASSVSPSGRNTEVFF TGTGCCAGCAGTGTATCCCCTTCAGGCCGGAACACTGAAGTTTTCTTT
TRBJ2-5 - - TRBV29-1 CSVVQQTQYF TGCAGCGTTGTTCAACAGACCCAGTACTTC
TRBJ2-1 - - TRBV29-1 CGVRWDEQFF TGCGGCGTACGGTGGGATGAGCAGTTCTTC
TRBJ2-3 - - TRBV10-3 CAISQAYLGDTQYF TGTGCCATCAGCCAAGCTTACTTAGGCGATACGCAGTATTTT
TRBJ1-2 few - TRBV14 CASSPRGFGYTF TGTGCCAGCAGCCCGCGGGGGTTCGGCTACACCTTC
TRBJ2-7 few TRBD1 TRBV2 CASSQDRGSHEQYF TGTGCCAGCAGCCAGGACAGGGGATCTCACGAGCAGTACTTC
TRBJ2-5 many - TRBV6-5 CASSYAGETQYF TGTGCCAGCAGTTACGCCGGGGAGACCCAGTACTTC